The 9 T cell receptor beta chains presented below share a single source sample, sequenced in a study of blood T cell repertoires in COVID-19. Clones were sequenced by immunoSEQ multiplex PCR, and TCRdb holds only the in-frame ones, with some missing. This table has around 390,000 clones, approximately 90% appearing once. The sequencing input was PBMCs or T cells enriched from blood (not recorded which). These TCRs come from a woman in her fifties or sixties who had recovered from COVID-19.

The genes are TRBV11-2 and TRBJ1-4, with 7 bases fitting TRBD1. This CDR3 has 15 amino acids. V lost 5 bases to trimming and J lost 7 bases; unmatched junction nucleotides: 10. Germline loops: CDR1 SGHAT, CDR2 FQNNGV. CDR3 amino acids: CASSRNRGSSEKLFF. In DNA, the CDR3 is TGTGCCAGCAGCCGCAACAGGGGCTCAAGTGAAAAACTGTTTTTT.

The chain couples TRBV12-3 or TRBV12-4 to TRBJ1-1; 7 bases are a match to TRBD1. With 5 bases clipped from V and 9 bases from J, the junction kept 9 bases outside the gene matches. The CDR3 covers 13 residues. The CDR3 bases are TGTGCCAGCAGTCAAAACCCGGGACAGCAAGCTTTCTTT. Amino acid sequence: CASSQNPGQQAFF.

This clone was seen only once. The chain is built from TRBV9 and TRBJ1-4; possibly TRBD1 for D (5 bases). This CDR3 is 17 amino acids long. CDR1 is SGDLS, CDR2 YYNGEE, per germline. V was trimmed by 0 bases and J by 3 bases, leaving 15 bases between them. CDR3 protein: CASSVATGGVANEKLFF. The DNA for the CDR3 is TGTGCCAGCAGCGTAGCTACAGGCGGGGTTGCTAATGAAAAACTGTTTTTT.

The chain links TRBV6-6 to TRBJ2-3; D gene ambiguous. The V gene lost 4 bases and the J gene lost 3 bases, with 8 bases spanning the gap. Germline values: CDR1 MNHNY, CDR2 SVGAGI (reference sequence). CDR3 length: 13 amino acids. Here the CDR3 reads CASSFGRTDTQYF. The CDR3 nucleotides read TGTGCCAGCAGTTTCGGCAGGACAGATACGCAGTATTTT.

The chain employs TRBV24-1 and TRBJ2-7; 8 nucleotides agree with TRBD1. This CDR3 spans 12 amino acids. V shed 9 bases, J shed 5 bases, and the junction held 5 bases outside the gene matches. Germline CDR1 KGHDR, CDR2 SFDVKD. This CDR3 reads CATAGTGDEQYF. The CDR3 DNA sequence: TGTGCCACCGCCGGGACAGGAGACGAGCAGTACTTC.

V gene TRBV2 combines with J gene TRBJ2-1, with 7 bases matching TRBD1. Germline lookup yields CDR1 SNHLY and CDR2 FYNNEI. The V segment lost 3 bases and the J segment 4 bases; nucleotides outside the gene matches: 9. CDR3 length: 16 residues. The CDR3 protein is CASSDVRDSVYNEQFF. CDR3 DNA: TGTGCCAGCAGTGATGTTCGGGACAGTGTATACAATGAGCAGTTCTTC.

CDR3 DNA: TGTGCCAGTTCGCATGAGGCGGCGGATACGCAGTATTTT. It is translated as CASSHEAADTQYF. V and J are TRBV6-5 and TRBJ2-3; D not resolved. The CDR3 spans 13 residues. The ends were cut back, 9 bases at V and 6 bases at J, with 16 bases in the middle. Germline-derived CDR1 and CDR2 are MNHEY and SVGAGI.

The J gene is TRBJ1-1, the V gene TRBV2; 7 nucleotides align to TRBD1. Germline CDR1 SNHLY, CDR2 FYNNEI. Trimming at V came to 9 bases and at J to 6 bases, leaving 16 bases not matched to a gene. The CDR3 loop spans 15 amino acids. CDR3 in amino acids: CARKWTGSAGAEAFF. The CDR3, as DNA: TGTGCCAGAAAATGGACAGGTTCGGCAGGAGCTGAAGCTTTCTTT.

V and J are TRBV11-2 and TRBJ2-1, with TRBD2 matching over 11 bases. The V segment lost 2 bases and the J segment 8 bases; nucleotides outside the gene matches: 11. The CDR3 is 17 residues long. Germline CDR1 is SGHAT and CDR2 is FQNNGV. This CDR3 is CASSLSLAGGRQDEQFF. CDR3 DNA sequence: TGTGCCAGCAGCTTATCGCTAGCGGGGGGCCGACAGGATGAGCAGTTCTTC.